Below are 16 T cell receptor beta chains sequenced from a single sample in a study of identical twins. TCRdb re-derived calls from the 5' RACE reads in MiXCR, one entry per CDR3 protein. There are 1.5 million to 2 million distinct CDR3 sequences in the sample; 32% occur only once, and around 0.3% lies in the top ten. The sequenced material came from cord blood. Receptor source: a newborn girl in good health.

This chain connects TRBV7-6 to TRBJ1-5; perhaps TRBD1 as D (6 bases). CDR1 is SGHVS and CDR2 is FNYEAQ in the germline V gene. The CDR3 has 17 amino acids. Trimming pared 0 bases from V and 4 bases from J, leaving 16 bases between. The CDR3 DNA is TGTGCCAGCAGCTTAGCCCTCGCCAGGGACAAAAATCAGCCCCAGCATTTT. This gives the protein CASSLALARDKNQPQHF.

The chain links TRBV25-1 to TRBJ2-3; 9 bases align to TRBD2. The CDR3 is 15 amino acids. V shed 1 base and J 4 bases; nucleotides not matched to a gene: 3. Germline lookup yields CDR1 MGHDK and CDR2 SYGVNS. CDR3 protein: CASSEWAGGADTQYF. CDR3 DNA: TGTGCCAGCAGTGAATGGGCGGGAGGGGCAGATACGCAGTATTTT.

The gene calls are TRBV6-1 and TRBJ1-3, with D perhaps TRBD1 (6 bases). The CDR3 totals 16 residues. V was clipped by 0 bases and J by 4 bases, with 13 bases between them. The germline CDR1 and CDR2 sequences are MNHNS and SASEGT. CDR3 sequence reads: CASSEAAGGSGNTIYF. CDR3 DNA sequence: TGTGCCAGCAGTGAAGCCGCGGGGGGCTCCGGAAACACCATATATTTT.

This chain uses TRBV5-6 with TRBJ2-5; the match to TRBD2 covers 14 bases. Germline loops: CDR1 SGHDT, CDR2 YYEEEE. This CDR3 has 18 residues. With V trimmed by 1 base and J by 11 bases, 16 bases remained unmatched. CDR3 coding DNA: TGTGCCAGCAGCTTGAGATTGGGACTAGCGGGAGTGGGCCATGAGCAGTACTTC. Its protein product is CASSLRLGLAGVGHEQYF.

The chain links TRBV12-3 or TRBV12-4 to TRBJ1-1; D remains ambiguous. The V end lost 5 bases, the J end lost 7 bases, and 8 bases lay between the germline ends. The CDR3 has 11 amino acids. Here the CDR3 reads CASSPTYEAFF. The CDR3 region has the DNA TGTGCCAGCAGTCCAACCTATGAAGCTTTCTTT.

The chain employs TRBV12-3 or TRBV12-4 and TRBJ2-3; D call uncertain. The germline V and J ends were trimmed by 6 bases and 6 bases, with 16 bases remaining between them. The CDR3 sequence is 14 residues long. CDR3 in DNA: TGTGCCAGCAGCCACCCTAGGCGCAGGGATACGCAGTATTTT. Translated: CASSHPRRRDTQYF.

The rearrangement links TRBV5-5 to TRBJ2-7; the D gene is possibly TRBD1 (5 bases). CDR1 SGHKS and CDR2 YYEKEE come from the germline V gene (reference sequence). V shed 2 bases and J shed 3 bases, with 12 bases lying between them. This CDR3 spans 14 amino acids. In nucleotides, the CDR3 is TGTGCCAGCAGCTTCTGGGGCCTGAACTACGAGCAGTACTTC. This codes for CASSFWGLNYEQYF.

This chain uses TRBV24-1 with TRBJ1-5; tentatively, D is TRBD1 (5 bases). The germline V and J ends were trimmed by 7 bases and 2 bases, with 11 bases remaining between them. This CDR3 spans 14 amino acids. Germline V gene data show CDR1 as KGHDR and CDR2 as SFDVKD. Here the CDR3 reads CATRQGRGNQPQHF. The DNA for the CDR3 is TGTGCCACCAGGCAGGGACGGGGCAATCAGCCCCAGCATTTT.

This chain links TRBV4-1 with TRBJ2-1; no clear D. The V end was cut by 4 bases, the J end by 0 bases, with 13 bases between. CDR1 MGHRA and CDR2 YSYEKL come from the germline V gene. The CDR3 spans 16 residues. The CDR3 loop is CASSRLVLSSYNEQFF. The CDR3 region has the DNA TGCGCCAGCAGCCGTCTCGTGTTGAGCTCCTACAATGAGCAGTTCTTC.

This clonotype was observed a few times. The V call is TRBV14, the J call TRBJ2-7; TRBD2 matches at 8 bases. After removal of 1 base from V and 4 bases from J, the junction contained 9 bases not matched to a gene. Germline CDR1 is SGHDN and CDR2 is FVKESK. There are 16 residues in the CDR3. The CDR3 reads CASSQVFGLASYEQYF. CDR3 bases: TGTGCCAGCAGCCAAGTTTTCGGACTAGCTTCATACGAGCAGTACTTC.

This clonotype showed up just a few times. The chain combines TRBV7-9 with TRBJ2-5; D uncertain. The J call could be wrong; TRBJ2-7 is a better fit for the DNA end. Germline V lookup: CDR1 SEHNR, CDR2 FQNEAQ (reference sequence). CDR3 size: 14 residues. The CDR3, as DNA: TGTGCCAGCAGCTTAGGGGCCCCTGGGCGCGAGCAGTACTTC. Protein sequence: CASSLGAPGREQYF.

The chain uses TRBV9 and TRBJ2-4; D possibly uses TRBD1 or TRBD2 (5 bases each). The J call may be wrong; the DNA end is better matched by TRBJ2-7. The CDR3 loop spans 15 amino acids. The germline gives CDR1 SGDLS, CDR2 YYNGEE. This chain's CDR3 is CASSVGGAGDNEQYF. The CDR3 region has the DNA TGTGCCAGCAGCGTAGGAGGGGCCGGTGACAACGAGCAGTACTTC.

CDR3 bases: TGTGCCAGCAGTTATCTCAGGGATTACGGGGACACTGAAGCTTTCTTT. Translation gives CASSYLRDYGDTEAFF. The chain employs TRBV6-5 and TRBJ1-1; tentative D call: TRBD1 (5 bases). Trimming removed 3 bases from V and 3 bases from J, with 17 bases in between. The CDR3 extends over 16 amino acids. Germline CDR1 is MNHEY and CDR2 is SVGAGI.

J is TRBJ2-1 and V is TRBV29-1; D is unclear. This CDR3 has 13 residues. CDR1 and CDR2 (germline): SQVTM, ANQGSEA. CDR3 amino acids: CSGIRSSYNEQFF. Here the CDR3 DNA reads TGCAGTGGGATAAGGAGCTCCTACAATGAGCAGTTCTTC.

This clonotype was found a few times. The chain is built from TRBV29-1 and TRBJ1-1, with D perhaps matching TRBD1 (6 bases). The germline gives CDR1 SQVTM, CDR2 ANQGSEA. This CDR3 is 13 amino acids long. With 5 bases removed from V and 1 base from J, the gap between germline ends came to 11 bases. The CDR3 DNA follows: TGCAGCGTTCGGACAGCCTCGAACACTGAAGCTTTCTTT. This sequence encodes CSVRTASNTEAFF.

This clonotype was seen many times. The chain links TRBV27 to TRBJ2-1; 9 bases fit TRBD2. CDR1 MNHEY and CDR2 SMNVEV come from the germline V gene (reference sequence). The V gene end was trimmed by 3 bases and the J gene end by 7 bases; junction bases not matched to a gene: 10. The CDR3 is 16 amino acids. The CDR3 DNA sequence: TGTGCCAGCAGTTTTGCCGGGACTAGCAATGGTAATGAGCAGTTCTTC. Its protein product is CASSFAGTSNGNEQFF.